This TCR beta chain was profiled in a study of OX40 agonist ivuxolimab in advanced cancers. This CDR3 comprises 14 residues. CDR1 LNHDA and CDR2 SQIVND come from the germline V gene (reference sequence). The germline V and J ends were trimmed by 7 bases and 0 bases, with 9 bases remaining between them. Repertoires were generated with immunoSEQ multiplex PCR, while TCRdb's copy carries only in-frame clones and drops some. This repertoire shows about 100,000 clones, about 86% found once; its top ten account for around 5.2%. General study points: Among the lowest peripheral clonal expansion occurred in 0.1-3.0 mg/kg partial responders. At doses 0.1 to 3.0 mg/kg, CD4+ and CD8+ clones expanded. The mean number of expanded clones was higher in CD8+ T cells than in CD4+.

About this clone itself: Its antigen is currently unknown.

The sample in question was CD4+ or CD8+ T cells sorted from blood, obtained in a trial of the OX40 agonist ivuxolimab. This sequence originates from an adult with an advanced solid tumor such as melanoma, head and neck, liver or kidney cancer. V is TRBV19 and J is TRBJ1-4; maybe TRBD1 (6 bases). CDR3 bases: TGTGCCAGTACGGGGGCCGCAACTAATGAAAAACTGTTTTTT. This encodes CASTGAATNEKLFF. Supplemented by reference TRBV19 and TRBJ1-4, the full variable domain reads DGGITQSPKYLFRKEGQNVTLSCEQNLNHDAMYWYRQDPGQGLRLIYYSQIVNDFQKGDIAEGYSVSREKKESFPLTVTSAQKNPTAFYLCASTGAATNEKLFFGSGTQLSVL.